These T cell receptor beta chains were read from a single sample in a study of cytotoxic CD8 clonotypes in ibrutinib-treated CLL. The assay was immunoSEQ multiplex PCR, and TCRdb's table has in-frame clones only and misses some. The table has about 68,000 clones, roughly nine tenths seen once. Material: PBMCs, obtained after 12 months of ibrutinib treatment. These receptors came from a human donor with chronic lymphocytic leukemia. The CDR3 runs from the conserved cysteine through the conserved F or W. D genes are given only for firm matches. Some rows mark clone size as missing; the rest say once, few, many or name a class of expanded clone.

>TRBJ1-1|TRBV5-5|-|-|15
CASSPRWGLNTEAFF
TGTGCCAGCAGCCCAAGGTGGGGATTGAACACTGAAGCTTTCTTT
>TRBJ2-1|TRBV4-2|-|-|14
CASSQSEENNEQFF
TGTGCCAGCAGCCAAAGTGAGGAAAACAATGAGCAGTTCTTC
>TRBJ2-1|TRBV30|TRBD2|-|16
CAWTAPGLAWVNEQFF
TGTGCCTGGACTGCCCCCGGACTAGCGTGGGTCAATGAGCAGTTCTTC
>TRBJ1-5|TRBV7-9|TRBD1|few|12
CASGTDNQPQHF
TGTGCCAGCGGGACAGACAATCAGCCCCAGCATTTT
>TRBJ1-4|TRBV11-2|TRBD1|-|14
CASSWDRVNEKLFF
TGTGCCAGCAGCTGGGACAGGGTTAATGAAAAACTGTTTTTT
>TRBJ2-5|TRBV7-3|-|-|13
CASSATSGETQYF
TGTGCCAGCAGCGCTACCTCAGGGGAGACCCAGTACTTC
>TRBJ2-1|TRBV30|-|-|10
CAWAYNEQFF
TGTGCCTGGGCCTACAATGAGCAGTTCTTC
>TRBJ1-4|TRBV9|-|-|18
CASSVPPDITPANEKLFF
TGTGCCAGCAGCGTACCCCCGGACATTACCCCAGCTAATGAAAAACTGTTTTTT
>TRBJ2-1|TRBV27|TRBD2|-|19
CASSLSPGTSGLSYNEQFF
TGTGCCAGCAGTTTAAGCCCAGGGACTAGCGGGCTTTCCTACAATGAGCAGTTCTTC
>TRBJ1-1|TRBV5-1|TRBD1|-|16
CASSPRTGTVNTEAFF
TGCGCCAGCAGCCCAAGGACAGGGACGGTGAACACTGAAGCTTTCTTT
>TRBJ2-3|TRBV7-9|-|-|13
CASSLEGADTQYF
TGTGCCAGCAGCTTAGAGGGCGCGGATACGCAGTATTTT
>TRBJ1-5|TRBV19|TRBD1|-|15
CASSNQQGMNQPQHF
TGTGCCAGTAGTAATCAACAGGGGATGAATCAGCCCCAGCATTTT
>TRBJ1-4|TRBV5-1|-|-|14
CASSRSTTNEKLFF
TGCGCCAGCAGCCGTAGTACAACTAATGAAAAACTGTTTTTT
>TRBJ1-5|TRBV11-3|-|-|16
CASSLGGHLGNQPQHF
TGTGCCAGCAGCTTGGGGGGACATTTGGGCAATCAGCCCCAGCATTTT
>TRBJ2-7|TRBV5-6|TRBD2|-|14
CASSLPTGTSRVYF
TGTGCCAGCAGCTTGCCGACCGGGACTAGCCGGGTGTACTTC
>TRBJ2-1|TRBV4-1|TRBD2|-|18
CASSQEGLAGGPGLEQFF
TGCGCCAGCAGCCAAGAGGGACTAGCGGGAGGACCGGGGCTAGAGCAGTTCTTC
>TRBJ2-7|TRBV19|TRBD2|-|14
CASSWTSGSGEQYF
TGTGCCAGTAGCTGGACTAGCGGGAGTGGCGAGCAGTACTTC
>TRBJ2-7|TRBV6-6|-|-|12
CASSYSLYEQYF
TGTGCCAGCAGTTACTCGTTGTACGAGCAGTACTTC
>TRBJ2-7|TRBV5-1|-|-|15
CASSPPTSSYYEQYF
TGCGCCAGCAGCCCGCCGACAAGCTCCTACTACGAGCAGTACTTC
>TRBJ1-2|TRBV5-1|-|-|13
CASSSSTGYGYTF
TGCGCCAGCAGCTCCTCGACAGGATATGGCTACACCTTC
>TRBJ1-6|TRBV10-3|TRBD1|-|15
CAISERDSPHSPLHF
TGTGCCATCAGTGAAAGGGACAGCCCCCATTCACCCCTCCACTTT
>TRBJ2-5|TRBV4-2|TRBD2|-|19
CASSRIGVGGSGSEETQYF
TGTGCCAGCAGCCGGATTGGGGTGGGAGGTAGCGGGAGCGAAGAGACCCAGTACTTC
>TRBJ2-1|TRBV14|TRBD2|-|15
CASSQVLAGYNEQFF
TGTGCCAGCAGCCAAGTCCTAGCGGGGTACAATGAGCAGTTCTTC
>TRBJ2-5|TRBV7-9|-|-|11
CASSPGETQYF
TGTGCCAGCAGTCCGGGGGAGACCCAGTACTTC
>TRBJ1-1|TRBV6-5|-|medium-sized|13
CASSYSPPTEAFF
TGTGCCAGCAGTTACTCGCCTCCCACTGAAGCTTTCTTT
>TRBJ1-2|TRBV9|-|few|13
CASSVPIGSGYTF
TGTGCCAGCAGCGTACCTATTGGGAGTGGCTACACCTTC
>TRBJ2-1|TRBV29-1|TRBD2|-|13
CSVVLAGYNEQFF
TGCAGCGTTGTACTAGCGGGGTACAATGAGCAGTTCTTC
>TRBJ1-5|TRBV5-1|TRBD1|-|15
CASSLGQGAFQPQHF
TGCGCCAGCAGCTTGGGACAGGGGGCATTTCAGCCCCAGCATTTT
>TRBJ1-2|TRBV5-5|-|-|13
CASSLEAARGYTF
TGTGCCAGCAGCTTGGAGGCGGCTCGCGGCTACACCTTC
>TRBJ2-7|TRBV9|-|-|15
CASSVAPGGTYEQYF
TGTGCCAGCAGCGTAGCTCCAGGGGGGACCTACGAGCAGTACTTC
>TRBJ1-2|TRBV4-3|-|-|15
CASSQSQGIPYGYTF
TGCGCCAGCAGCCAAAGCCAGGGGATCCCTTATGGCTACACCTTC
>TRBJ2-1|TRBV5-8|TRBD1|-|15
CASIPRTGGFNEQFF
TGTGCCAGCATCCCTCGGACAGGGGGCTTCAATGAGCAGTTCTTC
>TRBJ2-5|TRBV29-1|TRBD2|-|16
CSVEGPSGGNQETQYF
TGCAGCGTTGAGGGCCCTAGCGGAGGTAATCAAGAGACCCAGTACTTC